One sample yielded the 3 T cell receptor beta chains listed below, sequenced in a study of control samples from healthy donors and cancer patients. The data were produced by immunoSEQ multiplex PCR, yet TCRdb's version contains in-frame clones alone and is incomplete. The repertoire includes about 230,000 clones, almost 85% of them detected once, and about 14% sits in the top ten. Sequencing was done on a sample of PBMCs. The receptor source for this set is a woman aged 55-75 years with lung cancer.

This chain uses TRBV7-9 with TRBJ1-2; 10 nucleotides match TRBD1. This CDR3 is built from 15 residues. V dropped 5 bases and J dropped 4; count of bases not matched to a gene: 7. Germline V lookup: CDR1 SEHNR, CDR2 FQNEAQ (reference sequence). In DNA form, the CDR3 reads TGTGCCAGCAGCCGTATGACAGGGGGCGTCTATGGCTACACCTTC. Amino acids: CASSRMTGGVYGYTF.

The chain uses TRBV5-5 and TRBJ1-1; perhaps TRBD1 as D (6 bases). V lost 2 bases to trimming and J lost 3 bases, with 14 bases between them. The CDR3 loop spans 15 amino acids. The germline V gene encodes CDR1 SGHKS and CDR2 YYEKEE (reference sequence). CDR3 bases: TGTGCCAGCAGCTTATGGGGGCGCCAGGACACTGAAGCTTTCTTT. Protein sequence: CASSLWGRQDTEAFF.

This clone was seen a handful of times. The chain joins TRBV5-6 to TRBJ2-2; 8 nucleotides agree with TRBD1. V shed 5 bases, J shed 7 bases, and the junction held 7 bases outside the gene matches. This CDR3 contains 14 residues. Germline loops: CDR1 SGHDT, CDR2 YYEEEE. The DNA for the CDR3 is TGTGCCAGCAGTCGACAGGGGACAGGCGGGGAGCTGTTTTTT. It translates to CASSRQGTGGELFF.